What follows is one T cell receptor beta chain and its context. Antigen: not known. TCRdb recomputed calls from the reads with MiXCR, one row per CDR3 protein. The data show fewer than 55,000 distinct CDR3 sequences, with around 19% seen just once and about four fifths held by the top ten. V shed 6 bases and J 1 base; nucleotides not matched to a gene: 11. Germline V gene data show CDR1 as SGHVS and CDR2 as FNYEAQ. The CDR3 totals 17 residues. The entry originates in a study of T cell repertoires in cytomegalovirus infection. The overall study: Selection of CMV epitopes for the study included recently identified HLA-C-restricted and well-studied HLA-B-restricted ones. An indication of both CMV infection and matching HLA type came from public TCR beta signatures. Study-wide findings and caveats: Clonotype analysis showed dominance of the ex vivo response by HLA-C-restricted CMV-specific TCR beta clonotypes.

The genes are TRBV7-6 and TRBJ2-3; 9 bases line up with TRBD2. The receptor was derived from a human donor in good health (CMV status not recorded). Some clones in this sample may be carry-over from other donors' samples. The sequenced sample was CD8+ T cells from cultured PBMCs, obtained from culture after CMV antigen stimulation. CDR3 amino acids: CASSFNRQRGGTDTQYF. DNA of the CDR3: TGTGCCAGCAGTTTCAACCGTCAGCGGGGGGGCACAGATACGCAGTATTTT.